These 4 T cell receptor beta chains came from one sample sequenced in a study of shared clonotypes between healthy human individuals. Sequencing was performed with immunoSEQ multiplex PCR; in TCRdb, only in-frame clones are kept and a portion is missing. This table has some 2.1 million clones, 80% to 95% appearing once. CD45RO-negative, CCR7-selected cells formed the naive CD8 fraction, which excluded terminally differentiated effector memory CD45RA+ cells. Sequences were obtained from naive CD8+ T cells from PBMCs. Receptors originate from a man younger than 30 in good health. Some clones in this sample may be carry-over from other donors' samples.

The chain is built from TRBV7-9 and TRBJ1-1; a weak D match, TRBD1 (5 bases). The CDR3 consists of 13 residues. Germline V gene data show CDR1 as SEHNR and CDR2 as FQNEAQ (reference sequence). Trimming stripped 6 bases from V and 4 bases from J, with 12 bases between. The CDR3 reads CASRPGGGTEAFF. CDR3 nucleotides: TGTGCCAGCAGACCCGGGGGGGGCACTGAAGCTTTCTTT.

In DNA, the CDR3 is TGTGCCAGCAGCCATCAGACTAGTATATACTACGAGCAGTACTTC. Protein product: CASSHQTSIYYEQYF. The chain has TRBV7-2 and TRBJ2-7, with a possible D match to TRBD2 (6 bases). The CDR3 runs 15 residues. Germline-derived CDR1 and CDR2 are SGHTA and FQGNSA. V was shortened by 5 bases and J by 3 bases, with 17 bases between the two germline ends.

The V call is TRBV5-1, the J call TRBJ1-1; TRBD1 aligns across 11 bases. CDR3 length: 15 residues. V shed 4 bases and J 1 base; nucleotides not matched to a gene: 3. CDR1 and CDR2 (germline): SGHRS, YFSETQ. CDR3 protein: CASSTGTGGNTEAFF. CDR3 DNA: TGCGCCAGCAGCACCGGGACAGGGGGGAACACTGAAGCTTTCTTT.

CDR3 DNA: TGTGCCAGCAGCTTTAGTCAGGGGGTCCAAGAGACCCAGTACTTC. Translating gives CASSFSQGVQETQYF. The chain links TRBV7-9 to TRBJ2-5, with 7 bases fitting TRBD1. Looked up from germline, CDR1 is SEHNR and CDR2 is FQNEAQ (reference sequence). After removal of 3 bases from V and 1 base from J, the junction contained 5 bases not matched to a gene. CDR3 length: 15 residues.